The entry below describes one TCR beta chain. Its antigen is not identified. The time point here: late sampling 161 to 241 days after vaccination in a few convalescent patients. Treatment in this sample: roughly nine-day PBMC culture with coronavirus spike peptide pools or control peptides (ViraFEST assay). The source of the sample is a study of vaccination and CD4 T cells after COVID-19. The Oncomine TCR Beta short-read assay was applied to DNA of cultured CD4+ T cells. TCRdb used MiXCR to reprocess the PCR reads, holding one entry per CDR3 protein. The table shows 20,000 to 30,000 distinct CDR3 sequences, with over 25% occurring only once. With 7 bases clipped from V and 2 bases from J, the junction kept 11 bases outside the gene matches. The germline gives CDR1 MNHNS, CDR2 SASEGT. The length of the CDR3 is 15 residues.

This TCR derives from a human donor who had recovered from COVID-19. Sequenced material: CD4+ T cells from blood, cultured in vitro, taken about 7 months after SARS-CoV-2 vaccination. The rearrangement uses TRBV6-1 and TRBJ2-7, with 7 bases matching TRBD1. CDR3 DNA: TGTGCCAGCAACAGAGGGACAGTTCAAACCTACGAGCAGTACTTC. Protein: CASNRGTVQTYEQYF.